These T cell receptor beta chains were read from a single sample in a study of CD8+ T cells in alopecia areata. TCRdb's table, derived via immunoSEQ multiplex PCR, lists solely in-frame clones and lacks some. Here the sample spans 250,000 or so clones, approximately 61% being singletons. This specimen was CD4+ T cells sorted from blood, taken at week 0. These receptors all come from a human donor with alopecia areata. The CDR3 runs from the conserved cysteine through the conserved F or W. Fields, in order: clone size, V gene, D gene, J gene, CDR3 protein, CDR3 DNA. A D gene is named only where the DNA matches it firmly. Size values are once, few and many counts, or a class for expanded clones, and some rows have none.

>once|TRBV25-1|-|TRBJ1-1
CASSDWGPNTEAFF
TGTGCCAGCAGTGACTGGGGACCAAACACTGAAGCTTTCTTT
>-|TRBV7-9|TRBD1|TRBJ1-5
CASSGQGGQPQHF
TGTGCCAGCAGCGGACAGGGTGGACAGCCCCAGCATTTT
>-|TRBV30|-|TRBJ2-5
CAWASGGRETQYF
TGTGCCTGGGCTAGTGGGGGACGGGAGACCCAGTACTTC
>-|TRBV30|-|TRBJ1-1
CAWRQVPEAFF
TGTGCCTGGAGACAGGTCCCCGAAGCTTTCTTT
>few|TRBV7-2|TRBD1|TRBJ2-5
CASSLDGTGQETQYF
TGTGCCAGCAGCTTAGATGGGACAGGCCAAGAGACCCAGTACTTC
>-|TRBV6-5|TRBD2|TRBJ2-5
CASSHGGEGETQYF
TGTGCCAGCAGCCACGGGGGGGAAGGGGAGACCCAGTACTTC
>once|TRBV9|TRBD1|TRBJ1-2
CASSPHHAGGSNYGYTF
TGTGCCAGCAGCCCCCATCACGCAGGGGGCTCGAACTATGGCTACACCTTC
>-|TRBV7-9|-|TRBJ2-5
CASRPQLVATQYF
TGTGCCAGCAGGCCTCAATTGGTCGCGACCCAGTACTTC
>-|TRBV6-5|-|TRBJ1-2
CASSYSINGDGYTF
TGTGCCAGCAGTTACTCGATTAACGGTGATGGCTACACCTTC
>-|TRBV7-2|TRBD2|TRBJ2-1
CASSPRTSGGYNEQFF
TGTGCCAGCAGCCCTCGGACTAGCGGGGGGTACAATGAGCAGTTCTTC
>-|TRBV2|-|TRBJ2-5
CASKVRETQYF
TGTGCCAGCAAGGTGCGGGAGACCCAGTACTTC
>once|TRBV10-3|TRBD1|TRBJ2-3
CAISESDRTGTSTDTQYF
TGTGCCATCAGTGAGTCAGACCGGACAGGGACGAGCACAGATACGCAGTATTTT
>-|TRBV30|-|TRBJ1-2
CAWTQGLSNYGYTF
TGTGCCTGGACCCAGGGTCTCTCTAACTATGGCTACACCTTC
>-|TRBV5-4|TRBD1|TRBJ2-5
CASSAGTGRETQYF
TGTGCCAGCAGCGCCGGGACAGGACGGGAGACCCAGTACTTC
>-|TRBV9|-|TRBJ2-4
CASSDGAGAKNIQYF
TGTGCCAGCAGCGACGGGGCGGGGGCCAAAAACATTCAGTACTTC
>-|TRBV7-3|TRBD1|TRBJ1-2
CASSSSGTVYGYTF
TGTGCCAGCAGCTCATCCGGGACAGTTTATGGCTACACCTTC
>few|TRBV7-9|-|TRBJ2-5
CASSLRQGWETQYF
TGTGCCAGCAGCTTAAGGCAGGGCTGGGAGACCCAGTACTTC
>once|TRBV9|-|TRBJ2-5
CASSARGLGETQYF
TGTGCCAGCAGCGCTAGGGGTTTGGGAGAGACCCAGTACTTC
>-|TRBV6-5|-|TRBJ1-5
CASSYSGALQPQHF
TGTGCCAGCAGTTACTCGGGGGCACTTCAGCCCCAGCATTTT
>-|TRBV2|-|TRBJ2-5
CASSATAETQYF
TGTGCCAGCAGTGCGACTGCAGAGACCCAGTACTTC
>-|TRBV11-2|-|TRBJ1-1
CASSLASELIAFF
TGTGCCAGCAGCTTAGCCTCCGAACTAATAGCTTTCTTT
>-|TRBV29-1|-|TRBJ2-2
CSVERRANTGELFF
TGCAGCGTTGAACGCAGAGCTAACACCGGGGAGCTGTTTTTT
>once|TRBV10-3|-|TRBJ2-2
CAISEVSTGTGELFF
TGTGCCATCAGTGAAGTCAGTACGGGCACCGGGGAGCTGTTTTTT
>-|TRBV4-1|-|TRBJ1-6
CASSPEGQGRSPLHF
TGCGCCAGCAGCCCCGAGGGGCAGGGGCGCTCACCCCTCCACTTT
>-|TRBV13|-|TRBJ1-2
CASRLAGSSYGYTF
TGTGCCAGCAGGCTAGCGGGGTCGAGCTATGGCTACACCTTC
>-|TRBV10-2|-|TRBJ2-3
CASSDVGSTDTQYF
TGCGCCAGCAGTGATGTGGGATCCACAGATACGCAGTATTTT
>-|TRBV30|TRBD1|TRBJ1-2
CAWSGTGVYGYTF
TGTGCCTGGAGTGGGACAGGGGTTTATGGCTACACCTTC
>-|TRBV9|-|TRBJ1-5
CASSAGMHQPQHF
TGTGCCAGCAGCGCAGGGATGCATCAGCCCCAGCATTTT
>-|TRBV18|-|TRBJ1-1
CASSPVDTQAFF
TGTGCCAGCTCACCAGTGGACACTCAAGCTTTCTTT
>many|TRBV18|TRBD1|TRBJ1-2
CASSRTGNYGYTF
TGTGCCAGCTCCCGGACAGGGAACTATGGCTACACCTTC
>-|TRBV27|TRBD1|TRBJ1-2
CASSLEGAGGYTF
TGTGCCAGCAGTTTGGAGGGGGCCGGTGGCTACACCTTC
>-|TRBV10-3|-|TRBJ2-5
CAISESGDPWETQYF
TGTGCCATCAGTGAGTCTGGGGACCCATGGGAGACCCAGTACTTC
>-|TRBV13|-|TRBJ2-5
CASSLGLGAGPGTQYF
TGTGCCAGCAGCTTAGGCCTTGGGGCAGGGCCGGGGACCCAGTACTTC
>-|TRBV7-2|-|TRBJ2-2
CASSRPVAGELFF
TGTGCCAGCAGTCGCCCCGTCGCCGGGGAGCTGTTTTTT
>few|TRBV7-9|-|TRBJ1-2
CASSPRDGLGYTF
TGTGCCAGCAGCCCCCGGGACGGTCTAGGCTACACCTTC
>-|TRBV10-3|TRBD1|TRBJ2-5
CAIGGQGEETQYF
TGTGCCATCGGGGGACAGGGAGAAGAGACCCAGTACTTC
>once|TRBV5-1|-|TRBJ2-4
CASSLVGAKNIQYF
TGCGCCAGCAGCTTGGTTGGCGCCAAAAACATTCAGTACTTC
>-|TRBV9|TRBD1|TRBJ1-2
CASSPDRNYGYTF
TGTGCCAGCAGCCCGGACAGGAACTATGGCTACACCTTC
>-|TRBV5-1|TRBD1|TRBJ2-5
CASSFRTGLQETQYF
TGCGCCAGCAGCTTCCGGACAGGGCTTCAAGAGACCCAGTACTTC
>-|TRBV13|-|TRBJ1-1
CASSLYGRGQLTEAFF
TGTGCCAGCAGCTTATATGGGCGTGGACAGCTCACTGAAGCTTTCTTT
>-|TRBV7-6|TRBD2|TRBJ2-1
CASSFLPRGERHNEQFF
TGTGCCAGCAGCTTCCTGCCTCGGGGGGAGCGCCACAATGAGCAGTTCTTC
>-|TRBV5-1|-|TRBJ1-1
CASSLEGPRAAFF
TGCGCCAGCAGCTTGGAAGGGCCCAGAGCAGCTTTCTTT
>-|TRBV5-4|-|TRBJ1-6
CASSPDRFTSPLHF
TGTGCCAGCAGTCCCGACAGGTTCACTTCACCCCTCCACTTT
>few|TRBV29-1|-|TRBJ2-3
CSVRRGGTDTQYF
TGCAGCGTTAGAAGGGGTGGCACAGATACGCAGTATTTT
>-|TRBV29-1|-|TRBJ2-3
CSVRLQSDTQYF
TGCAGCGTTCGGCTTCAATCAGATACGCAGTATTTT
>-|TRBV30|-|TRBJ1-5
CAWSAGSGGNQPQHF
TGTGCCTGGAGTGCGGGTTCGGGGGGCAATCAGCCCCAGCATTTT
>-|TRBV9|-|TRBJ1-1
CASSVGQQNTEAFF
TGTGCCAGCAGCGTAGGACAGCAGAACACTGAAGCTTTCTTT
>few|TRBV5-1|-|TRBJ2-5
CASSLGRGEETQYF
TGCGCCAGCAGCTTGGGCCGCGGCGAAGAGACCCAGTACTTC
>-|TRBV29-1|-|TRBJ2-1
CSVVSAHNEQFF
TGCAGCGTTGTATCGGCCCACAATGAGCAGTTCTTC
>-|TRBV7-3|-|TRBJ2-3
CASSFGRSTDTQYF
TGTGCCAGCAGCTTCGGGCGGAGCACAGATACGCAGTATTTT
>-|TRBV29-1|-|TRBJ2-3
CSLRRDGGTDTQYF
TGCAGCTTGCGAAGGGACGGGGGCACAGATACGCAGTATTTT
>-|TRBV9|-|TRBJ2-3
CASSLSPPPGTDTQYF
TGTGCCAGCAGCCTGTCCCCCCCTCCAGGCACAGATACGCAGTATTTT
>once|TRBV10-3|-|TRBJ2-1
CAIRQGGDEQFF
TGTGCCATCAGGCAGGGGGGGGATGAGCAGTTCTTC